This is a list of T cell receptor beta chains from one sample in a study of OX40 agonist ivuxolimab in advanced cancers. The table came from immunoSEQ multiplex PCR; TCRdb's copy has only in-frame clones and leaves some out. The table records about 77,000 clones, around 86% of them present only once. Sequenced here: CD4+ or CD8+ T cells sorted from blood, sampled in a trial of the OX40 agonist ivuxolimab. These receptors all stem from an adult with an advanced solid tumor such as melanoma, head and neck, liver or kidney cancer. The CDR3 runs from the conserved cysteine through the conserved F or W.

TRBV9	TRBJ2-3	CASSVQRNTDTQYF
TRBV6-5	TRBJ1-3	CASSYSRKGAGNTIYF
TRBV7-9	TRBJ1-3	CASSLAVLSGNTIYF
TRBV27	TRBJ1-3	CASSWGGNTIYF
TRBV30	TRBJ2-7	CAWRSGQFYEQYF
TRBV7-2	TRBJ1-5	CASSSKWGESGASNQPQHF
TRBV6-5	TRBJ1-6	CASSGTGTNNSPLHF
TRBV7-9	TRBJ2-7	CASSTAGAQYEQYF
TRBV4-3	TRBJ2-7	CASSHTEWESYEQYF
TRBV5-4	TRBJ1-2	CASSLKGVDYGYTF
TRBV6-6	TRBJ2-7	CASKDPDYEQYF
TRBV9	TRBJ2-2	CASSVATGGTNTGELFF
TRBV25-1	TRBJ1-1	CARHASTNTEAFF
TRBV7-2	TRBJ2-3	CASSRRVRADTQYF
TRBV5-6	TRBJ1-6	CASSLRAGNSPLHF
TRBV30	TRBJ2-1	CAWSVNRGEQFF
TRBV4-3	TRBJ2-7	CASSQDLTGNNEQYF
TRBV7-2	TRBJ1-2	CASSGTTYGYTF
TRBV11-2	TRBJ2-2	CASSPSGGRPGELFF
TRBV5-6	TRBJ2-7	CASSLDRAYEQYF
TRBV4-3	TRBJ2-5	CASSLTDQETQYF
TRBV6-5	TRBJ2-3	CASSYFGQGATDTQYF
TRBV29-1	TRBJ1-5	CSVEVGRDQPQHF
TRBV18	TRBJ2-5	CASSPDGETQYF
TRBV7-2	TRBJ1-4	CASSLRGAGEKLFF
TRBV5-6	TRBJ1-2	CASSLGPLPYDGYTF
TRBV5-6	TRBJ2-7	CASSPLLTGSLYF
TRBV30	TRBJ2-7	CACNRGFNEQYF
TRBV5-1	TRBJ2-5	CASSADYQETQYF
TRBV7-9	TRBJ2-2	CASSLGLAGDNTGELFF
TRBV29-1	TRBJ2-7	CSVALASGYEQYF